This TCR beta chain originates from a study of shared clonotypes between healthy human individuals. This clone was picked up a small number of times. The assay was run at deep level. Repertoires were generated with immunoSEQ multiplex PCR, while TCRdb's copy carries only in-frame clones and drops some. The sample has 110,000 or so clones, 68% seen once. The source is a woman aged 25 to 39 in good health. Sequenced: memory CD8+ T cells sorted from blood. Subset: CD45RO+ cells pooled with CCR7-negative TemRA cells.

CDR3 nucleotides: TGCGCCAGCAGCCAAAACAGGGAGTGGTCTGAAGCTTTCTTT. Translation gives CASSQNREWSEAFF. This chain connects TRBV4-1 to TRBJ1-1, with D possibly being TRBD1 (6 bases). The CDR3 spans 14 residues. CDR1 and CDR2 from the germline V gene are MGHRA and YSYEKL. Trimming took 2 bases from V and 6 from J, leaving 13 bases between them.